This T cell receptor (beta chain) was sequenced in a study of blood T cell repertoires in COVID-19. Profiled with immunoSEQ multiplex PCR; TCRdb holds only in-frame clones, not every one. The data show over 250,000 clones, roughly 89% seen once. The CDR3 runs 15 residues. The germline V and J ends were trimmed by 0 bases and 5 bases, with 15 bases remaining between them. From germline, CDR1 is SGHDT and CDR2 YYEEEE. The specimen sequenced was peripheral blood. This sequence joins TRBV5-6 and TRBJ2-7; D possibly corresponds to TRBD1 (5 bases). The TCR originated in a man aged 50-59 years with acute or convalescent COVID-19. CDR3 in DNA: TGTGCCAGCAGCTTGGCCCCGGGCAGGGAACACGAGCAGTACTTC. Encoded protein: CASSLAPGREHEQYF.